The source of this T cell receptor beta chain is a study of CD8 T cells in Susac syndrome. CDR1 and CDR2 from the germline V gene are DFQATT and SNEGSKA (reference sequence). The CDR3 has 15 residues. The J segment lost 5 bases and the V segment lost 0 bases, leaving 9 bases of the junction unmatched. Controls were drawn from healthy donors and were matched for age and sex. A quantity of about 0.5 to 1 ug RNA underwent reverse transcription using random hexamers. One entry per CDR3 protein, called by TCRdb with MiXCR from the immunoSEQ multiplex PCR reads. There are 100,000 to 150,000 distinct CDR3 sequences in the sample; 90% to 95% occur only once, and roughly 0.11% lies in the top ten.

J is TRBJ2-5 and V is TRBV20-1; TRBD1 aligns across 7 bases. Sequencing used CD4+ T cells from PBMCs. The clonotype was recovered from a human donor in good health. In DNA, the CDR3 is TGCAGTGCTAGAGAGACGACAGGGAGAGGGGAGACCCAGTACTTC. Protein: CSARETTGRGETQYF.